What follows are 15 T cell receptor beta chains derived from one specimen sequenced in a study of blood T cell repertoires in COVID-19 (dated by TCRdb to the early 2020s). Library construction relied on the immunoSEQ multiplex PCR assay. Here the immuneACCESS table is served through TCRdb, limited to in-frame sequences with V and J called. Missing clones are a known gap in these copies; in checked studies unresolved V genes cover under half, and the rest lacks a known reason. The table for this sample lists some 150,000 clones; over 75% of them were counted only once. The ten largest clonotypes hold about 5% of the sample. Input material: peripheral blood. The origin of the receptors is a woman aged 50 to 60 with acute or convalescent COVID-19.

This clone showed up just once. The J gene is TRBJ1-1, the V gene TRBV28; weak D call: TRBD1 (6 bases). Germline-derived CDR1 and CDR2 are MDHEN and SYDVKM. The CDR3 extends over 13 amino acids. Trimming pared 8 bases from V and 0 bases from J, leaving 10 bases between. The CDR3 protein is CASLRGMNTEAFF. As DNA, the CDR3 is TGTGCCAGCTTAAGGGGGATGAACACTGAAGCTTTCTTT.

The chain employs TRBV6-5 and TRBJ1-1, with a possible D match to TRBD1 (6 bases). This CDR3 contains 13 residues. The germline gives CDR1 MNHEY, CDR2 SVGAGI. The V and J ends lost 6 bases and 4 bases respectively, with 12 bases between them. This CDR3 is CASSQQQGTEAFF. In DNA form, the CDR3 reads TGTGCCAGCAGCCAGCAACAGGGCACTGAAGCTTTCTTT.

The chain uses TRBV7-8 and TRBJ2-5; D is possibly TRBD2 (6 bases). CDR3 size: 13 residues. Deletions cut 5 bases from V and 3 bases from J, with 10 bases between. Germline CDR1 reads SGHVS; CDR2 reads FQNEAQ. Here the CDR3 reads CASSAIAEETQYF. The CDR3 region has the DNA TGTGCCAGCAGCGCAATAGCGGAAGAGACCCAGTACTTC.

This clone was counted a single time. The chain recombines TRBV11-2 with TRBJ1-2; no definite D call. The germline V and J ends were trimmed by 0 bases and 3 bases, with 5 bases remaining between them. CDR1 SGHAT and CDR2 FQNNGV come from the germline V gene. The CDR3 is 13 residues long. The CDR3 protein is CASSLEADYGYTF. CDR3 in DNA: TGTGCCAGCAGCTTAGAGGCGGACTATGGCTACACCTTC.

This clone was recorded once. V usage is TRBV18 and J usage is TRBJ1-1; D is possibly TRBD1 (5 bases). Germline V gene data show CDR1 as KGHSH and CDR2 as LQKENI. This CDR3 has 15 amino acids. V was trimmed by 3 bases and J by 0 bases, leaving 11 bases between them. DNA of the CDR3: TGTGCCAGCTCACCGACCCAGGGTTTGAACACTGAAGCTTTCTTT. Amino acid sequence: CASSPTQGLNTEAFF.

This rearrangement joins TRBV2 to TRBJ1-4, with D possibly being TRBD1 (5 bases). Trimming took 2 bases from V and 1 from J, leaving 5 bases between them. The CDR3 runs 14 residues. The V gene's germline CDR1 is SNHLY and CDR2 FYNNEI. CDR3 DNA sequence: TGTGCCAGCAGTGAACAGGGAACTAATGAAAAACTGTTTTTT. Residues: CASSEQGTNEKLFF.

V usage is TRBV12-3 or TRBV12-4 and J usage is TRBJ2-1, with TRBD2 matching over 11 bases. CDR3 length: 13 amino acids. Losses at the gene ends were 6 bases for V and 7 bases for J; bases not matched to a gene: 2. The CDR3 DNA is TGTGCCAGCAGAAGGACTAGCGGGAATGAGCAGTTCTTC. Protein product: CASRRTSGNEQFF.

The CDR3 nucleotides are TGTGCCAGCAGCGGGGGGATGTACGACGAGCAGTACTTC. Protein sequence: CASSGGMYDEQYF. The chain links TRBV5-4 to TRBJ2-7; maybe TRBD2 (6 bases). Trimming took 4 bases from V and 5 from J, leaving 13 bases between them. This CDR3 region has 13 residues. CDR1 and CDR2 from the germline V gene are SGHNT and YYREEE (reference sequence).

This clone showed up just once. This chain uses TRBV27 with TRBJ1-1, with D tentatively TRBD1 (5 bases). V lost 1 base and J lost 4, with 19 bases in between. Germline-derived CDR1 and CDR2 are MNHEY and SMNVEV (reference sequence). The CDR3 is 17 amino acids. The CDR3 sequence: CASSLYPIGTGGTEAFF. The CDR3 DNA follows: TGTGCCAGCAGTTTATATCCCATCGGGACGGGGGGCACTGAAGCTTTCTTT.

V gene TRBV7-2 combines with J gene TRBJ1-4; perhaps TRBD1 as D (6 bases). This CDR3 is 13 amino acids long. From germline, CDR1 is SGHTA and CDR2 FQGNSA. Between the trimmed V and J ends, which lost 1 base and 8 bases, there was a span of 8 bases. CDR3 loop: CASSLGTDEKLFF. CDR3 sequence (DNA): TGTGCCAGCAGCTTAGGGACAGACGAAAAACTGTTTTTT.

The gene calls are TRBV27 and TRBJ2-7; weak D call: TRBD2 (7 bases). Germline V gene data show CDR1 as MNHEY and CDR2 as SMNVEV (reference sequence). Trimming left V 2 bases short and J 2 bases short, with 22 bases between. The CDR3 extends over 18 amino acids. Here the CDR3 reads CASSLVGRGQTTPYEQYF. Written as DNA, the CDR3 is TGTGCCAGCAGTTTAGTTGGGAGGGGACAAACAACACCCTACGAGCAGTACTTC.

V and J are TRBV3-1 (or the pseudogene TRBV3-2) and TRBJ2-7; 9 bases agree with TRBD1. Germline V gene lookup returns CDR1 LGHDT and CDR2 YNNKEL (reference sequence). The CDR3 has 14 residues. Trimming cost V 6 bases and J 4 bases; bases outside gene matches: 7. The CDR3 spells CASRGTGLRYEQYF. The CDR3 DNA is TGTGCCAGCAGGGGGACAGGGCTTAGATACGAGCAGTACTTC.

The chain links TRBV2 to TRBJ1-1; D is unclear. Between the trimmed V and J ends, which lost 8 bases and 0 bases, there was a span of 16 bases. This CDR3 comprises 15 residues. Germline assignment: CDR1 SNHLY and CDR2 FYNNEI. CDR3 sequence reads: CASCYGLLMNTEAFF. The DNA for the CDR3 is TGTGCCAGCTGTTACGGACTACTAATGAACACTGAAGCTTTCTTT.

The rearrangement uses TRBV20-1 and TRBJ1-2; 8 nucleotides match TRBD1. V dropped 3 bases and J dropped 5; count of bases not matched to a gene: 11. This CDR3 comprises 15 residues. Germline loops: CDR1 DFQATT, CDR2 SNEGSKA (reference sequence). The CDR3 nucleotides are TGCAGTGCTAGTTCCCTCCTCGGACAGGGATATGGCTACACCTTC. This sequence encodes CSASSLLGQGYGYTF.

The V gene is TRBV3-1 (or the pseudogene TRBV3-2), the J gene TRBJ1-1, with 8 positions matching TRBD1. V shed 1 base and J 4 bases; nucleotides not matched to a gene: 5. Germline V gene data show CDR1 as LGHDT and CDR2 as YNNKEL (reference sequence). The CDR3 extends over 15 amino acids. CDR3 DNA: TGTGCCAGCAGCCAAGGCGACAGGGGAGGCACTGAAGCTTTCTTT. Its translation: CASSQGDRGGTEAFF.